The next 7 T cell receptor beta chains were all read from a single sample in a study of T cell repertoires in aging, cancer and after chemotherapy. Amplification of TCR beta used genomic DNA extracted from peripheral blood. A mixed TRB-A/B primer pool amplified rearranged TRB by multiplex touch-down PCR. From the multiplex PCR reads, TCRdb called clonotypes with MiXCR, one entry per CDR3 protein. Here the sample spans several thousand distinct CDR3 sequences, 25% to 30% being singletons. The sample taken for sequencing was blood. These receptors all stem from a human donor in good health.

By proportion, this clonotype is medium-sized. This chain connects TRBV27 to TRBJ1-1; possibly TRBD1 for D (5 bases). The CDR3 sequence is 16 residues long. Germline V gene lookup returns CDR1 MNHEY and CDR2 SMNVEV (reference sequence). Trimming took 6 bases from V and 1 from J, leaving 18 bases between them. The CDR3 DNA sequence: TGTGCCAGCAGGACCTTTCGGGGCAGGGCGAACACTGAAGCTTTCTTT. Translating it yields CASRTFRGRANTEAFF.

Comments on this clonotype: It is unclear where the CDR3 begins or ends on the DNA, so no DNA is shown, and the CDR3 is as TCRdb lists it. The chain links TRBV11-3 to TRBJ2-1; the D call TRBD1 from the table was never checked on the DNA. Germline values: CDR1 SGHNT, CDR2 YENEEA. Inclusive of both ends, the CDR3 amounts to 16 amino acids. The CDR3 reads CASSFYICSPRAPQFF.

To note about this clonotype: The final CDR3 position lacks the conserved phenylalanine or tryptophan, pointing to a likely read error. The rearrangement uses TRBV28 and TRBJ2-1; D is uncertain. The CDR3 totals 15 residues. Germline V CDR1 and CDR2: MDHEN, SYDVKM. The V gene lost 6 bases and the J gene lost 0 bases, with 12 bases spanning the gap. The CDR3 coding sequence is TGTGCCAGCAGGGCCGACTTAAGCTCCTACAATGAGCAGTTCCTC. It yields the protein CASRADLSSYNEQFL.

In its sample, this clonotype is medium-sized. The chain recombines TRBV11-2 with TRBJ2-2, with D possibly being TRBD1 (5 bases). Germline assignment: CDR1 SGHAT and CDR2 FQNNGV. This CDR3 contains 13 residues. V was trimmed by 2 bases and J by 6 bases, leaving 7 bases between them. DNA of the CDR3: TGTGCCAGCAGCTTATCAGGGTCCGGGGAGCTGTTTTTT. Protein: CASSLSGSGELFF.

The rearrangement links TRBV4-3 to TRBJ2-3; 7 nucleotides agree with TRBD2. The CDR3 length is 18 residues. Per the germline V gene, CDR1 is LGHNA and CDR2 is YSLEER. V was clipped by 1 base and J by 1 base; unmatched bases: 11. The CDR3 DNA sequence: TGCGCCAGCAGCCAAGTTATGGGGGGGAGAGAAGGCACAGATACGCAGTATTTT. This translates into CASSQVMGGREGTDTQYF.

This clonotype occurred once. Being one base from a much bigger clone, this may be a read error. The rearrangement uses TRBV7-9 and TRBJ2-7; tentative D call: TRBD1 (8 bases). The CDR3 loop spans 15 amino acids. Germline CDR1 reads SEHNR; CDR2 reads FQNEAQ (reference sequence). The CDR3 spells CAISAGQGGDYEQYF. In DNA form, the CDR3 reads TGTGCCATCAGCGCCGGACAGGGAGGGGATTACGAGCAGTACTTC.

This clonotype showed up just a few times. The rearrangement links TRBV20-1 to TRBJ1-1; D unresolved. Trimming took 0 bases from V and 5 from J, leaving 10 bases between them. The CDR3 totals 13 residues. Germline V gene lookup returns CDR1 DFQATT and CDR2 SNEGSKA (reference sequence). In DNA form, the CDR3 reads TGCAGTGCTAGAGATGATCGGGGAACTGAAGCTTTCTTT. Amino acid sequence: CSARDDRGTEAFF.